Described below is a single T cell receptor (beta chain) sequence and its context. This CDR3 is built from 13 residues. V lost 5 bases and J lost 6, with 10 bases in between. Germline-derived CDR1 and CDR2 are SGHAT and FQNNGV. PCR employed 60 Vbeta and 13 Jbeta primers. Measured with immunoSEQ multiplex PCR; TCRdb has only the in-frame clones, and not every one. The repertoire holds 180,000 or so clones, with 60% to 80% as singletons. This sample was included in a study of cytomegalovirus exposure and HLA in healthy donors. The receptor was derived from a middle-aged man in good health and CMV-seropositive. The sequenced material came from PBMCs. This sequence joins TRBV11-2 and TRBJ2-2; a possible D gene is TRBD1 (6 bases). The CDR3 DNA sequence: TGTGCCAGCAGCCAAGACAGGCCCGGGGAGCTGTTTTTT. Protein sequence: CASSQDRPGELFF. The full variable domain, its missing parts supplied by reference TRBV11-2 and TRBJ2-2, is EAGVAQSPRYKIIEKRQSVAFWCNPISGHATLYWYQQILGQGPKLLIQFQNNGVVDDSQLPKDRFSAERLKGVDSTLKIQPAKLEDSAVYLCASSQDRPGELFFGEGSRLTVL.